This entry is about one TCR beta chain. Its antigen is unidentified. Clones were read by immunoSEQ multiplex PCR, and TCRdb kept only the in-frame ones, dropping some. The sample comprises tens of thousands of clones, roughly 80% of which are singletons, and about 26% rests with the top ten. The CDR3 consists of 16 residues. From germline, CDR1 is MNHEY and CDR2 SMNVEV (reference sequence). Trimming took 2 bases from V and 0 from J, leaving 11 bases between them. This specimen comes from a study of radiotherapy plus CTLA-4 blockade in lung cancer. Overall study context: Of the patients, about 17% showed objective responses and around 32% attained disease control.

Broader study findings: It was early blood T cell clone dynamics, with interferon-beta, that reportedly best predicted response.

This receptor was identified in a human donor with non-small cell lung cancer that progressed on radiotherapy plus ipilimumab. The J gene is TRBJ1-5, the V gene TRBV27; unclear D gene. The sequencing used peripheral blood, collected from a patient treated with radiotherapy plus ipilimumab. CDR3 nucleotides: TGTGCCAGCAGTTTACAGGAAGAATATAGCAATCAGCCCCAGCATTTT. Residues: CASSLQEEYSNQPQHF.